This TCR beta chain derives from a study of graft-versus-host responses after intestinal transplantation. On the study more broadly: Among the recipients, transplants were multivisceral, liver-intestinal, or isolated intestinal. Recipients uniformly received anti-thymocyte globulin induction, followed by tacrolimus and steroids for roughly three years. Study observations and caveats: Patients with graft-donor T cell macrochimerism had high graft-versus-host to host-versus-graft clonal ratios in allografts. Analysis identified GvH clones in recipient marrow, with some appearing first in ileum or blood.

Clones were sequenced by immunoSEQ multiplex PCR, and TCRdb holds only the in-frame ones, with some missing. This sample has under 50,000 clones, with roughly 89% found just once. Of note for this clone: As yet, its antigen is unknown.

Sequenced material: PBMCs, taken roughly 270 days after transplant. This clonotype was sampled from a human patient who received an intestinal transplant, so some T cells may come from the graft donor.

CDR3: CASSEAAGIGEQFF. CDR3 DNA: TGTGCCAGCAGTGAAGCCGCAGGGATCGGCGAGCAGTTCTTC. The chain employs TRBV6-1 and TRBJ2-1; tentatively, D is TRBD1 (5 bases). The V gene lost 0 bases and the J gene lost 10 bases, with 13 bases spanning the gap. This CDR3 region has 14 residues. The germline V gene encodes CDR1 MNHNS and CDR2 SASEGT.